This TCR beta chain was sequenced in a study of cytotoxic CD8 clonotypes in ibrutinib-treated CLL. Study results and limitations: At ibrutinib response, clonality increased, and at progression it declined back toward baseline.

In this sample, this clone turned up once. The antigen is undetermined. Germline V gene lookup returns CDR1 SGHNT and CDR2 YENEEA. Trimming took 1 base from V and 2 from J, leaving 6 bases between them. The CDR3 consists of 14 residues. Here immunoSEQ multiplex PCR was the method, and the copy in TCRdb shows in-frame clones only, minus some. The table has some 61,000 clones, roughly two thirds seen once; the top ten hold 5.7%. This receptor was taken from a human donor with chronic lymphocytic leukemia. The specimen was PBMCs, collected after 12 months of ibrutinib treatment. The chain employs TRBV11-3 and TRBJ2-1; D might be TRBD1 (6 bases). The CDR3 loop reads CASSLGQAYNEQFF. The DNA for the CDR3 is TGTGCCAGCAGCTTAGGACAGGCCTACAATGAGCAGTTCTTC.